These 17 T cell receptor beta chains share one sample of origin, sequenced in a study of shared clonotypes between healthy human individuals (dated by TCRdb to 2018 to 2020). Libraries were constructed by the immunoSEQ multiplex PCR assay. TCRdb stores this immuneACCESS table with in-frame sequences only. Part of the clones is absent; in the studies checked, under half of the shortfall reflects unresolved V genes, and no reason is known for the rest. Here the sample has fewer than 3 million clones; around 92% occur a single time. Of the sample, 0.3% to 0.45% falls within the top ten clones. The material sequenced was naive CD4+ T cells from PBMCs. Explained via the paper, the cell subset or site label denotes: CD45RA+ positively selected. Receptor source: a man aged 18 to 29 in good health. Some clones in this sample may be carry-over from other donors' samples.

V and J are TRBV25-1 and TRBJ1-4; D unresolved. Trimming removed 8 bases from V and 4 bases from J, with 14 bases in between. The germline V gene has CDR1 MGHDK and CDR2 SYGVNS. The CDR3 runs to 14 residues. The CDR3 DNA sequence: TGTGCCAGCTCCTTGGGAGGGAATAATGAAAAACTGTTTTTT. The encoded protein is CASSLGGNNEKLFF.

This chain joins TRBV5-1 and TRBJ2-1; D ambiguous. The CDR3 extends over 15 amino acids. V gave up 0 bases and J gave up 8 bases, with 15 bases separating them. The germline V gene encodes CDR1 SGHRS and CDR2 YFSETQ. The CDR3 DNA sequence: TGCGCCAGCAGCTTGGTAGTATTGAAGGGTCATGAGCAGTTCTTC. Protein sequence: CASSLVVLKGHEQFF.

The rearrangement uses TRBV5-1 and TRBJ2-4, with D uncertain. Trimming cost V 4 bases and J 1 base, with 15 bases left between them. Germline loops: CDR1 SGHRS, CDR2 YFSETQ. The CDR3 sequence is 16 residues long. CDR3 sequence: CASSRRRSGAKNIQYF. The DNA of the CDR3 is TGCGCCAGCAGCCGCCGAAGATCGGGTGCCAAAAACATTCAGTACTTC.

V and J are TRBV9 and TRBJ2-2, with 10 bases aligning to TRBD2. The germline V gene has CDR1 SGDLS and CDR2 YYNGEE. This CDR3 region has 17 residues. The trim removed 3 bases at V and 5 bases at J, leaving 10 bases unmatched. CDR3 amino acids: CASSARAGGPFTGELFF. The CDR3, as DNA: TGTGCCAGCAGCGCCAGAGCGGGAGGGCCTTTTACCGGGGAGCTGTTTTTT. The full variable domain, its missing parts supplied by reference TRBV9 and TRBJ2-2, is DSGVTQTPKHLITATGQRVTLRCSPRSGDLSVYWYQQSLDQGLQFLIQYYNGEERAKGNILERFSAQQFPDLHSELNLSSLELGDSALYFCASSARAGGPFTGELFFGEGSRLTVL.

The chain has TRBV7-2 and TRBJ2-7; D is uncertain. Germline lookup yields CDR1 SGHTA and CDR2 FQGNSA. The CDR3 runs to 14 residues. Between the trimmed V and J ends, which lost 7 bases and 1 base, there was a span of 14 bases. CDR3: CASTSRAVSYEQYF. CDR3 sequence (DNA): TGTGCCAGCACCTCAAGAGCAGTATCCTACGAGCAGTACTTC.

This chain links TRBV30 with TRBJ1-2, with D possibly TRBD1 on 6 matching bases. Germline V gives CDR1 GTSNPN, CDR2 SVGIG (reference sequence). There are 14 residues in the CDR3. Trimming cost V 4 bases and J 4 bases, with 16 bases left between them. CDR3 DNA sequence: TGTGCCTGGACCTTAGGGGGGTTTGGCTATGGCTACACCTTC. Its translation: CAWTLGGFGYGYTF. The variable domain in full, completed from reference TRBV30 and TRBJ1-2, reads SQTIHQWPATLVQPVGSPLSLECTVEGTSNPNLYWYRQAAGRGLQLLFYSVGIGQISSEVPQNLSASRPQDRQFILSSKKLLLSDSGFYLCAWTLGGFGYGYTFGSGTRLTVV.

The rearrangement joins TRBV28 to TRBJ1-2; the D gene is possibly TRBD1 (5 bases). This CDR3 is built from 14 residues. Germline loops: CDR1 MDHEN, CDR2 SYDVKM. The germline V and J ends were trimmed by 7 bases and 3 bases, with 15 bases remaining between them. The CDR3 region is CASKRAGTDYGYTF. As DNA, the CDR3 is TGTGCCAGCAAGCGAGCAGGGACGGACTATGGCTACACCTTC.

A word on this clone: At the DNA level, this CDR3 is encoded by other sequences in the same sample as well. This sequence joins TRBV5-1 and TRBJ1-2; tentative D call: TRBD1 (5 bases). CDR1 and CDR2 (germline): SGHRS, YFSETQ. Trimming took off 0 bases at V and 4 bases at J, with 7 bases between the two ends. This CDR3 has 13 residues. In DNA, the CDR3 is TGCGCCAGCAGCTTGGGAGGGACCTATGGCTACACCTTC. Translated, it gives CASSLGGTYGYTF.

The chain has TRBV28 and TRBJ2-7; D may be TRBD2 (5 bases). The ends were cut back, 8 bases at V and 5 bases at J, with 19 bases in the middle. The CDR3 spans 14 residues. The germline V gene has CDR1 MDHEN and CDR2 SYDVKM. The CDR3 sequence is CASGLVTGLHEQYF. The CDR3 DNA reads TGTGCCAGCGGCTTAGTGACCGGACTCCACGAGCAGTACTTC. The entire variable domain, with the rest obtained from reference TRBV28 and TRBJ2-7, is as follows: DVKVTQSSRYLVKRTGEKVFLECVQDMDHENMFWYRQDPGLGLRLIYFSYDVKMKEKGDIPEGYSVSREKKERFSLILESASTNQTSMYLCASGLVTGLHEQYFGPGTRLTVT.

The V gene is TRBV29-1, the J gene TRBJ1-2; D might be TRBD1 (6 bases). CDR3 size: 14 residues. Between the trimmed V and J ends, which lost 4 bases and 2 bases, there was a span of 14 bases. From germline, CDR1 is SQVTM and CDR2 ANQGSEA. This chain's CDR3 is CSVGPRQANYGYTF. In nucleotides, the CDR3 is TGCAGCGTTGGACCTAGACAGGCGAACTATGGCTACACCTTC.

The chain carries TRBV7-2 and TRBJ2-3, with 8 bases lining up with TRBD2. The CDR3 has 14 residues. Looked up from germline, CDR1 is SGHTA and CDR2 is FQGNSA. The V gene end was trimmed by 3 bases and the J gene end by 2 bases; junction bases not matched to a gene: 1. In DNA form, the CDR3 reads TGTGCCAGCAGCTTGGGACTAGACACAGATACGCAGTATTTT. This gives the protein CASSLGLDTDTQYF. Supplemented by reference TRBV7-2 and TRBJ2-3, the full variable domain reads GAGVSQSPSNKVTEKGKDVELRCDPISGHTALYWYRQSLGQGLEFLIYFQGNSAPDKSGLPSDRFSAERTGGSVSTLTIQRTQQEDSAVYLCASSLGLDTDTQYFGPGTRLTVL.

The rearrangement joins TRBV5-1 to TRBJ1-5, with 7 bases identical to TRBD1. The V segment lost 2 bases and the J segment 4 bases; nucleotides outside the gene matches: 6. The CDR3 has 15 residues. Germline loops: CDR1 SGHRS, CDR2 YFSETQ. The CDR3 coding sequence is TGCGCCAGCAGCTTTGAGGGGGCACGAAATCAGCCCCAGCATTTT. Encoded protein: CASSFEGARNQPQHF.

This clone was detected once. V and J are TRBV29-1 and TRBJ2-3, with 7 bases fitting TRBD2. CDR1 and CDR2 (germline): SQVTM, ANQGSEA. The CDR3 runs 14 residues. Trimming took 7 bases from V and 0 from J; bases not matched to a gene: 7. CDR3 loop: CSAETSESTDTQYF. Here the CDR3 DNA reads TGCAGCGCAGAAACTAGCGAAAGCACAGATACGCAGTATTTT.

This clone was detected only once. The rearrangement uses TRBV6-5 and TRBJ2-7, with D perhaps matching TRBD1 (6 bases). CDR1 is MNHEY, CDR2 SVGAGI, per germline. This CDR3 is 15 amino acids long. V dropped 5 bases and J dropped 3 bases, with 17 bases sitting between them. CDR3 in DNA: TGTGCCAGCAGTCCCGACAGGTCGAGGGTCTACGAGCAGTACTTC. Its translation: CASSPDRSRVYEQYF.

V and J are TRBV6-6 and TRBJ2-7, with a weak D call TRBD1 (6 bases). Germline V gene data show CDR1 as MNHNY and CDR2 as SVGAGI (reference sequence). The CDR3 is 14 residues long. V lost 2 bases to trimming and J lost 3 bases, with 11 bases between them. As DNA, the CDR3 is TGTGCCAGCAGTTACACCGAGGGGGTCTACGAGCAGTACTTC. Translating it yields CASSYTEGVYEQYF.

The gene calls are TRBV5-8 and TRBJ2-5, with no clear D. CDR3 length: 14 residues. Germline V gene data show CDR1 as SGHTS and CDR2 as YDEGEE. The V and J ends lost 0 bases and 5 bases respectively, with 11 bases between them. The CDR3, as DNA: TGTGCCAGCAGCTTGGCCCAGTTTACGGAGACCCAGTACTTC. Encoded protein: CASSLAQFTETQYF. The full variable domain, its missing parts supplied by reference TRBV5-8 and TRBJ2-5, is EAGVTQSPTHLIKTRGQQATLRCSPISGHTSVYWYQQALGLGLQFLLWYDEGEERNRGNFPPRFSGRQFPNYSSELNVNALELEDSALYLCASSLAQFTETQYFGPGTRLLVL.

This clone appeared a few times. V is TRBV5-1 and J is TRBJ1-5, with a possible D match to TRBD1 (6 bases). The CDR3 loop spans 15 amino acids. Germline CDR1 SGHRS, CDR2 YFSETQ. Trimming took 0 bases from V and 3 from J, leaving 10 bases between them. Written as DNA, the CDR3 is TGCGCCAGCAGCTTGGAAGGGGACAACAATCAGCCCCAGCATTTT. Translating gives CASSLEGDNNQPQHF. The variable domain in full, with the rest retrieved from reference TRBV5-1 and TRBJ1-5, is KAGVTQTPRYLIKTRGQQVTLSCSPISGHRSVSWYQQTPGQGLQFLFEYFSETQRNKGNFPGRFSGRQFSNSRSEMNVSTLELGDSALYLCASSLEGDNNQPQHFGDGTRLSIL.